These T cell receptor beta chains were read from a single sample in a study of T cell responses to AZD1222 COVID-19 vaccine. Clones were read by immunoSEQ multiplex PCR, and TCRdb kept only the in-frame ones, dropping some. The sample holds roughly 120,000 clones; approximately 88% are singletons and the top ten take 4% to 5.5%. The sample in question was peripheral blood, obtained on day 0 of AZD1222 vaccination. Receptors were obtained from an adult in good health. Each CDR3 is given without its conserved first and last residue.

>TRBV7-3|TRBJ2-3
ASSLIGTTDTQY
>TRBV5-4|TRBJ2-2
ASSLGLAGENGELF
>TRBV18|TRBJ2-7
ASSPGGTGSYEQY
>TRBV24-1|TRBJ2-6
ATSLSGANVLT
>TRBV6-1|TRBJ2-5
AGSRGNQETQY
>TRBV5-4|TRBJ2-3
ASSDRGYTQY
>TRBV23-1|TRBJ2-5
ASSQLGCGRGQYFFQETQY
>TRBV3-1/TRBV3-2|TRBJ2-3
ASSLSTVPDTQY
>TRBV15|TRBJ1-2
ATSRVGGGYGYT
>TRBV28|TRBJ2-4
ASSSFGNIQY
>TRBV19|TRBJ1-2
ASSIVTADSGGYT
>TRBV7-3|TRBJ1-1
ASSGTRTTEAF
>TRBV25-1|TRBJ2-7
ASSERGRTYEQY
>TRBV7-9|TRBJ2-1
ASSLLTGQSSYNEQF
>TRBV6-5|TRBJ1-1
ASSSPGQGARTEAF
>TRBV6-5|TRBJ1-1
ASSRTGWDEAF
>TRBV5-5|TRBJ1-5
ASSLVPGSGSNQPQH
>TRBV4-3|TRBJ2-5
ASSQDQGRGETQY
>TRBV7-9|TRBJ1-1
ASSVPGTHNTEAF
>TRBV10-3|TRBJ2-3
AISELASGGTDTQY
>TRBV5-6|TRBJ2-5
ASSLSAGKKTQY
>TRBV10-3|TRBJ2-2
AISALSNTGELF
>TRBV6-5|TRBJ1-2
ASNQDRVSYGYT
>TRBV11-1|TRBJ1-2
ASSFSQLSNYGYT
>TRBV28|TRBJ1-3
ASSFPTGVSGNTIY
>TRBV7-9|TRBJ2-1
ASSVGLAGDEQF
>TRBV5-1|TRBJ2-2
ASSLATGTGELF